The clone carrying this T cell receptor (beta chain) was seen many times. Then a second PCR, running about 7 to 11 cycles, was carried out with a sample-barcoded 5' primer and a J-beta primer mix. TCRdb called the 5' RACE reads again in MiXCR, with one record for every CDR3 protein. The sample includes 500,000 to 700,000 distinct CDR3 sequences, about 30% of them seen just once. This record belongs to a study of blood T cells in healthy people across ages. Deletions cut 0 bases from V and 8 bases from J, with 7 bases between. Germline-derived CDR1 and CDR2 are MNHNS and SASEGT. The CDR3 length is 12 residues. Each of the donors had roughly 10 milliliters of peripheral blood drawn into EDTA-treated Vacutainer tubes.

The sequenced sample was blood. V and J are TRBV6-1 and TRBJ1-2, with D unclear. This sequence originates from an elderly woman in good health. The CDR3 protein is CASSEALSGYTF. The CDR3 DNA reads as TGTGCCAGCAGTGAAGCCCTGTCCGGCTACACCTTC.